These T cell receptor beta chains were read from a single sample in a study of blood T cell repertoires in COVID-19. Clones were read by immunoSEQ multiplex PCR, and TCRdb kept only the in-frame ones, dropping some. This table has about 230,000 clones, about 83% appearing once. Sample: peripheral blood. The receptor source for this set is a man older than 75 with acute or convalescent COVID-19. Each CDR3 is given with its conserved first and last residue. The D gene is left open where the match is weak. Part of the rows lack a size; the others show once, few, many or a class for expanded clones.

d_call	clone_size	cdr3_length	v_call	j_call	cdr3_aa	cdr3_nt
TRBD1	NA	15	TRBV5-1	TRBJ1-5	CASSLGDSSNQPQHF	TGCGCCAGCAGCTTGGGGGACAGTAGCAATCAGCCCCAGCATTTT
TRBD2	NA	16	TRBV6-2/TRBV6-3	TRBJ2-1	CASSSLTSGAYNEQFF	TGTGCCAGCAGTTCCCTCACTAGCGGGGCCTACAATGAGCAGTTCTTC
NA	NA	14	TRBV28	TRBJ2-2	CASSLRKNTGELFF	TGTGCCAGCAGTTTGAGGAAGAACACCGGGGAGCTGTTTTTT
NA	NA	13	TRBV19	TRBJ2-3	CASTPEGADTQYF	TGTGCCAGTACCCCCGAAGGGGCAGATACGCAGTATTTT
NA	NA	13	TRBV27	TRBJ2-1	CAISPGGRYEQFF	TGTGCCATCTCCCCTGGAGGGAGGTATGAGCAGTTCTTC
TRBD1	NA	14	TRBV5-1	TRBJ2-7	CASSLEGGYNEQYF	TGCGCCAGCAGCTTGGAAGGGGGCTACAACGAGCAGTACTTC
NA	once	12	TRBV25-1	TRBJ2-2	CASGTDTGELFF	TGTGCCAGCGGTACAGACACCGGGGAGCTGTTTTTT
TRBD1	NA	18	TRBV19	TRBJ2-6	CASSIEGTGTSGANVLTF	TGTGCCAGTAGTATTGAAGGGACAGGGACTTCTGGGGCCAACGTCCTGACTTTC
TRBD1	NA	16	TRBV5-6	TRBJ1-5	CASSLRQGSGNQPQHF	TGTGCCAGCAGCCTTCGACAGGGGTCGGGCAATCAGCCCCAGCATTTT
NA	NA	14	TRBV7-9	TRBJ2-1	CASSLSGPYNEQFF	TGTGCCAGCAGCTTATCAGGTCCCTACAATGAGCAGTTCTTC
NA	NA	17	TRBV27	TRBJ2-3	CASSLWADRVFTDTQYF	TGTGCCAGCAGTTTATGGGCGGACAGAGTATTCACAGATACGCAGTATTTT
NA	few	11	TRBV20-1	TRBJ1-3	CSGLTGNTIYF	TGCAGTGGACTGACTGGAAACACCATATATTTT
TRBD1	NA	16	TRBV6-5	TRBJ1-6	CASSYSGTGGLSPLHF	TGTGCCAGCAGTTACTCAGGGACAGGGGGCCTTTCACCCCTCCACTTT
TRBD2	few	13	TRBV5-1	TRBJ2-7	CASSLNSGGEQYF	TGCGCCAGCAGCTTGAATAGCGGGGGCGAGCAGTACTTC
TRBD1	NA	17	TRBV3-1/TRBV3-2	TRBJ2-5	CASSQPLDRVGQETQYF	TGTGCCAGCAGCCAACCTCTCGACAGGGTGGGCCAAGAGACCCAGTACTTC
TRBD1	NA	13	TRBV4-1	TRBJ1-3	CASSQRGLNTIYF	TGCGCCAGCAGCCAGAGGGGGCTGAACACCATATATTTT
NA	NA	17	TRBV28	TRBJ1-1	CASSLKTGRHRITEAFF	TGTGCCAGCAGTTTAAAGACAGGTCGCCATAGGATCACTGAAGCTTTCTTT
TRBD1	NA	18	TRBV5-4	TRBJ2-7	CASSSRLGQGIGAYEQYF	TGTGCCAGCAGCTCCCGACTGGGACAGGGGATAGGGGCCTACGAGCAGTACTTC
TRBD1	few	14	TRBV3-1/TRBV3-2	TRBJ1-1	CASSHGQGLTEAFF	TGTGCCAGCAGCCACGGACAGGGGTTGACTGAAGCTTTCTTT
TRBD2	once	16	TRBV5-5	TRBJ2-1	CASSLRAGGAYNEQFF	TGTGCCAGCAGCTTGAGGGCCGGGGGGGCCTACAATGAGCAGTTCTTC
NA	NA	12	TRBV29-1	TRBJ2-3	CSVEEGADTQYF	TGCAGCGTTGAAGAAGGGGCAGATACGCAGTATTTT
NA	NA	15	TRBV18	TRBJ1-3	CASSPEGLSGNTIYF	TGTGCCAGCTCACCTGAGGGACTCTCTGGAAACACCATATATTTT
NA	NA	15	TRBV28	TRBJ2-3	CASKGTTDRTDTQYF	TGTGCCAGCAAAGGGACAACGGATCGCACAGATACGCAGTATTTT
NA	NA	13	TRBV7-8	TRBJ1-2	CASSSRTFLGYTF	TGTGCCAGCAGCTCAAGGACTTTCCTTGGCTACACCTTC
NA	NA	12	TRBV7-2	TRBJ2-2	CASSTILGELFF	TGTGCCAGCAGCACTATTCTCGGGGAGCTGTTTTTT
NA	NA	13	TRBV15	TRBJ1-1	CATSRDSGAEAFF	TGTGCCACCAGCAGAGATTCAGGGGCTGAAGCTTTCTTT